Listed below are T cell receptor beta chains from one sample, sequenced in a study of shared clonotypes between healthy human individuals. Sequencing was performed with immunoSEQ multiplex PCR; in TCRdb, only in-frame clones are kept and a portion is missing. The repertoire includes roughly 1.4 million clones, 98% to 99% of them detected once, and over 0.3% sits in the top ten. The sequenced sample consisted of naive CD4+ T cells sorted from blood. The receptors originated from a man aged 30-40 years in good health. Both conserved end residues are part of each CDR3. D genes are given only for firm matches. Clone size is given for some rows only: seen once, a few or many times, or a class if the clone is expanded.

V: TRBV18; J: TRBJ2-2; D: .; length: 17; size: .; CDR3: CASSVTRDPPNTGELFF; DNA: TGTGCCAGCTCGGTCACCCGGGACCCGCCGAACACCGGGGAGCTGTTTTTT
V: TRBV5-1; J: TRBJ2-6; D: .; length: 16; size: .; CDR3: CASSLVGGLGANVLTF; DNA: TGCGCCAGCAGCTTGGTGGGGGGGCTTGGGGCCAACGTCCTGACTTTC
V: TRBV18; J: TRBJ2-7; D: .; length: 14; size: .; CDR3: CASSRSGALYEQYF; DNA: TGTGCCAGCTCACGGTCGGGGGCCCTTTACGAGCAGTACTTC
V: TRBV11-2; J: TRBJ2-5; D: TRBD2; length: 18; size: .; CDR3: CASSFQWGIAGEEETQYF; DNA: TGTGCCAGCAGCTTCCAGTGGGGAATAGCGGGAGAGGAAGAGACCCAGTACTTC
V: TRBV19; J: TRBJ2-7; D: TRBD2; length: 15; size: .; CDR3: CASSLGLAGPYEQYF; DNA: TGTGCCAGTAGTCTCGGACTAGCGGGACCCTACGAGCAGTACTTC
V: TRBV28; J: TRBJ2-5; D: TRBD2; length: 16; size: .; CDR3: CASSLLRGGYSETQYF; DNA: TGTGCCAGCAGTTTATTGCGGGGGGGGTACTCAGAGACCCAGTACTTC
V: TRBV18; J: TRBJ2-1; D: .; length: 13; size: .; CDR3: CASSLGTANEQFF; DNA: TGTGCCAGCTCACTCGGAACCGCCAATGAGCAGTTCTTC
V: TRBV5-1; J: TRBJ2-7; D: TRBD2; length: 16; size: .; CDR3: CASSLILTSGDYEQYF; DNA: TGCGCCAGCAGCTTGATTCTGACTAGCGGGGACTACGAGCAGTACTTC
V: TRBV29-1; J: TRBJ2-5; D: .; length: 13; size: .; CDR3: CSVVPGHQETQYF; DNA: TGCAGCGTTGTTCCGGGACACCAAGAGACCCAGTACTTC
V: TRBV7-6; J: TRBJ2-5; D: TRBD1; length: 13; size: .; CDR3: CASSPTGKETQYF; DNA: TGTGCCAGCAGCCCGACAGGGAAAGAGACCCAGTACTTC
V: TRBV5-4; J: TRBJ2-7; D: .; length: 11; size: .; CDR3: CASSWGSEQYF; DNA: TGTGCCAGCAGCTGGGGAAGCGAGCAGTACTTC
V: TRBV14; J: TRBJ2-3; D: .; length: 14; size: .; CDR3: CASSNGDGTDTQYF; DNA: TGTGCCAGCAGCAACGGCGATGGCACAGATACGCAGTATTTT
V: TRBV11-2; J: TRBJ2-4; D: TRBD2; length: 15; size: .; CDR3: CASRIAGGQKNIQYF; DNA: TGTGCCAGCAGGATAGCGGGAGGGCAAAAAAACATTCAGTACTTC
V: TRBV9; J: TRBJ1-1; D: .; length: 14; size: .; CDR3: CASSERPLLTEAFF; DNA: TGTGCCAGCAGCGAGAGACCGCTCCTCACTGAAGCTTTCTTT
V: TRBV2; J: TRBJ1-5; D: .; length: 12; size: .; CDR3: CASRGTNQPQHF; DNA: TGTGCCAGCAGGGGGACCAATCAGCCCCAGCATTTT
V: TRBV10-1; J: TRBJ2-7; D: .; length: 17; size: .; CDR3: CASSALRYTGITYEQYF; DNA: TGCGCCAGCAGTGCCCTTCGGTATACCGGGATTACCTACGAGCAGTACTTC
V: TRBV18; J: TRBJ1-2; D: TRBD1; length: 15; size: once; CDR3: CASSPMDRANYGYTF; DNA: TGTGCCAGCTCACCCATGGACAGGGCTAACTATGGCTACACCTTC
V: TRBV7-9; J: TRBJ1-1; D: .; length: 17; size: .; CDR3: CASSLAFGHPAGTEAFF; DNA: TGTGCCAGCAGCTTAGCGTTTGGTCACCCCGCCGGCACTGAAGCTTTCTTT
V: TRBV5-1; J: TRBJ2-4; D: .; length: 15; size: .; CDR3: CASSLVSDPKNIQYF; DNA: TGCGCCAGCAGCTTGGTTTCGGACCCCAAGAACATTCAGTACTTC
V: TRBV29-1; J: TRBJ2-7; D: .; length: 11; size: .; CDR3: CSVGGSYEQYF; DNA: TGCAGCGTTGGCGGCTCCTACGAGCAGTACTTC
V: TRBV18; J: TRBJ2-7; D: .; length: 14; size: .; CDR3: CASSPGGKPYEQYF; DNA: TGTGCCAGCTCACCAGGCGGGAAGCCCTACGAGCAGTACTTC
V: TRBV18; J: TRBJ2-7; D: TRBD2; length: 16; size: .; CDR3: CASSPGLAGVSYEQYF; DNA: TGTGCCAGCTCACCGGGTCTAGCGGGAGTCTCCTACGAGCAGTACTTC
V: TRBV29-1; J: TRBJ2-1; D: TRBD2; length: 13; size: .; CDR3: CSVAGLADNEQFF; DNA: TGCAGCGTGGCGGGGCTAGCGGACAATGAGCAGTTCTTC
V: TRBV4-1; J: TRBJ2-3; D: .; length: 16; size: .; CDR3: CASSPPVTDSTDTQYF; DNA: TGCGCCAGCAGCCCCCCCGTCACGGATAGCACAGATACGCAGTATTTT
V: TRBV28; J: TRBJ1-4; D: .; length: 15; size: once; CDR3: CASSPSTATNEKLFF; DNA: TGTGCCAGCAGTCCCTCTACTGCAACTAATGAAAAACTGTTTTTT
V: TRBV7-2; J: TRBJ1-5; D: .; length: 12; size: .; CDR3: CASSLSREPQHF; DNA: TGTGCCAGCAGCTTATCCAGGGAGCCCCAGCATTTT
V: TRBV9; J: TRBJ2-3; D: .; length: 14; size: .; CDR3: CASSPGPHTDTQYF; DNA: TGTGCCAGCAGCCCGGGACCCCACACAGATACGCAGTATTTT
V: TRBV6-1; J: TRBJ2-7; D: .; length: 12; size: .; CDR3: CASKDRWYEQYF; DNA: TGTGCCAGCAAAGACCGTTGGTACGAGCAGTACTTC
V: TRBV28; J: TRBJ2-7; D: TRBD2; length: 14; size: .; CDR3: CASSTPGGTYEQYF; DNA: TGTGCCAGCAGTACCCCGGGAGGTACCTACGAGCAGTACTTC
V: TRBV9; J: TRBJ1-4; D: .; length: 16; size: .; CDR3: CASSVEVAASNEKLFF; DNA: TGTGCCAGCAGCGTAGAAGTCGCAGCCTCCAATGAAAAACTGTTTTTT
V: TRBV18; J: TRBJ2-1; D: .; length: 15; size: .; CDR3: CASSPQWLIHNEQFF; DNA: TGTGCCAGCTCACCACAGTGGCTGATCCACAATGAGCAGTTCTTC
V: TRBV18; J: TRBJ2-7; D: .; length: 14; size: .; CDR3: CASSPARTDYEQYF; DNA: TGTGCCAGCTCACCAGCTAGGACAGACTACGAGCAGTACTTC
V: TRBV19; J: TRBJ2-7; D: TRBD1; length: 15; size: .; CDR3: CASSIRTGGTYEQYF; DNA: TGTGCCAGTAGTATCAGGACAGGGGGAACCTACGAGCAGTACTTC
V: TRBV10-3; J: TRBJ2-5; D: .; length: 14; size: .; CDR3: CAISPTISVETQYF; DNA: TGTGCCATCAGCCCTACTATCTCCGTCGAGACCCAGTACTTC
V: TRBV5-6; J: TRBJ1-5; D: TRBD1; length: 16; size: .; CDR3: CASSLMTGVGNQPQHF; DNA: TGTGCCAGCAGCTTAATGACAGGGGTGGGCAATCAGCCCCAGCATTTT
V: TRBV27; J: TRBJ2-2; D: .; length: 14; size: .; CDR3: CASSISGNTGELFF; DNA: TGTGCCAGCAGCATTAGCGGGAACACCGGGGAGCTGTTTTTT
V: TRBV7-9; J: TRBJ2-3; D: TRBD2; length: 18; size: .; CDR3: CASRAGIAGGTSTDTQYF; DNA: TGTGCCAGCAGGGCCGGTATAGCGGGAGGTACTAGCACAGATACGCAGTATTTT
V: TRBV6-5; J: TRBJ2-7; D: TRBD1; length: 13; size: .; CDR3: CASRQGRGNEQYF; DNA: TGTGCCAGCAGACAGGGGAGAGGCAACGAGCAGTACTTC
V: TRBV18; J: TRBJ1-2; D: .; length: 16; size: .; CDR3: CASSLLDRPVRYGYTF; DNA: TGTGCCAGCTCGCTCCTGGATCGCCCCGTTAGGTATGGCTACACCTTC
V: TRBV2; J: TRBJ2-1; D: .; length: 14; size: .; CDR3: CASSELASYNEQFF; DNA: TGTGCCAGCAGTGAACTAGCCTCCTACAATGAGCAGTTCTTC
V: TRBV5-1; J: TRBJ2-1; D: .; length: 15; size: once; CDR3: CASSLDFSSYNEQFF; DNA: TGCGCCAGCAGCTTGGATTTTAGCAGCTACAATGAGCAGTTCTTC
V: TRBV10-3; J: TRBJ2-2; D: .; length: 14; size: .; CDR3: CAISIGTQTGELFF; DNA: TGTGCCATCAGTATCGGGACCCAAACCGGGGAGCTGTTTTTT
V: TRBV5-1; J: TRBJ1-2; D: .; length: 12; size: .; CDR3: CASSAPGGGYTF; DNA: TGCGCCAGCAGCGCCCCGGGAGGCGGCTACACCTTC
V: TRBV10-1; J: TRBJ1-5; D: TRBD1; length: 14; size: .; CDR3: CATQGVNRNQPQHF; DNA: TGCGCCACCCAGGGGGTTAACAGAAATCAGCCCCAGCATTTT
V: TRBV9; J: TRBJ2-7; D: .; length: 16; size: .; CDR3: CASSVGPNRPPYEQYF; DNA: TGTGCCAGCAGCGTCGGGCCGAACCGTCCCCCTTACGAGCAGTACTTC
V: TRBV29-1; J: TRBJ1-1; D: TRBD1; length: 17; size: .; CDR3: CSVALLPDRRMNTEAFF; DNA: TGCAGCGTTGCACTTCTTCCGGACAGGCGCATGAACACTGAAGCTTTCTTT
V: TRBV5-6; J: TRBJ2-1; D: TRBD2; length: 15; size: .; CDR3: CASSLEGGLYNEQFF; DNA: TGTGCCAGCAGCCTAGAGGGAGGGCTCTACAATGAGCAGTTCTTC
V: TRBV6-1; J: TRBJ2-1; D: .; length: 15; size: once; CDR3: CASNEDRNSYNEQFF; DNA: TGTGCCAGCAACGAGGACAGAAACTCCTACAATGAGCAGTTCTTC
V: TRBV10-3; J: TRBJ2-1; D: TRBD2; length: 16; size: .; CDR3: CAISEQSGKISNEQFF; DNA: TGTGCCATCAGTGAACAAAGCGGGAAGATATCCAATGAGCAGTTCTTC
V: TRBV2; J: TRBJ2-7; D: TRBD2; length: 15; size: .; CDR3: CASSSRTSGSSEQYF; DNA: TGTGCCAGCAGTTCTAGGACTAGCGGGAGCTCCGAGCAGTACTTC
V: TRBV7-2; J: TRBJ2-7; D: .; length: 13; size: .; CDR3: CASSLSASYEQYF; DNA: TGTGCCAGCAGCTTATCGGCGTCCTACGAGCAGTACTTC
V: TRBV18; J: TRBJ2-2; D: TRBD2; length: 19; size: once; CDR3: CASSRTERLAGGSTGELFF; DNA: TGTGCCAGCTCACGGACGGAGAGACTAGCGGGAGGTTCCACCGGGGAGCTGTTTTTT
V: TRBV2; J: TRBJ1-2; D: .; length: 13; size: .; CDR3: CASNKQGDYGYTF; DNA: TGTGCCAGCAACAAACAGGGAGACTATGGCTACACCTTC
V: TRBV7-9; J: TRBJ1-3; D: .; length: 15; size: .; CDR3: CASSLAGDPRNTIYF; DNA: TGTGCCAGCAGCTTAGCGGGGGACCCACGAAACACCATATATTTT